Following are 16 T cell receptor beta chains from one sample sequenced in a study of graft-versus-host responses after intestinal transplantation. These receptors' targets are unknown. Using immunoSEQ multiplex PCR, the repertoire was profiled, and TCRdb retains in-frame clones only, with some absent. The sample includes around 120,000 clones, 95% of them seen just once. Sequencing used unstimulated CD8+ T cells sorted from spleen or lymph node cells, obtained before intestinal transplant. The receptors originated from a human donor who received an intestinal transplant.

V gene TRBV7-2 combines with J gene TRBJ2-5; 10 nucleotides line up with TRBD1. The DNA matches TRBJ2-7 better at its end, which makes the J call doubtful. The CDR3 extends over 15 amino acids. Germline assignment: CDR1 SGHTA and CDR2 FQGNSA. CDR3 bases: TGTGCCAGCAGCGGGGGGACAGGGGCATTCTACGAGCAGTACTTC. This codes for CASSGGTGAFYEQYF.

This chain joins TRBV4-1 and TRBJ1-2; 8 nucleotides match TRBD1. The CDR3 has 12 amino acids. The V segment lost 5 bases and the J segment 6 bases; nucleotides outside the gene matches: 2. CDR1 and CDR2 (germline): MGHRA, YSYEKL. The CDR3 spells CASSDRGNGYTF. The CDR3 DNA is TGCGCCAGCAGCGACAGGGGAAATGGCTACACCTTC.

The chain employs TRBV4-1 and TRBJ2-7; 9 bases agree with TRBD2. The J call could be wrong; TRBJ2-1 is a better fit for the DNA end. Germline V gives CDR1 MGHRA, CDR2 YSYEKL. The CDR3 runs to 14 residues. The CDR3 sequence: CASSQVSGSNEQFF. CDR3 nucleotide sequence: TGCGCCAGCAGCCAAGTTAGCGGGAGCAATGAGCAGTTCTTC.

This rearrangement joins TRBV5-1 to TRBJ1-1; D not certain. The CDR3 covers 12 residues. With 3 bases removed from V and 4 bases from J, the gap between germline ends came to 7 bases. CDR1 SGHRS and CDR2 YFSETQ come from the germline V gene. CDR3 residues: CASSSPGTEAFF. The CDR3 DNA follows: TGCGCCAGCAGCTCTCCCGGCACTGAAGCTTTCTTT. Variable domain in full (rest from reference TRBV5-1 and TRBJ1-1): KAGVTQTPRYLIKTRGQQVTLSCSPISGHRSVSWYQQTPGQGLQFLFEYFSETQRNKGNFPGRFSGRQFSNSRSEMNVSTLELGDSALYLCASSSPGTEAFFGQGTRLTVV.

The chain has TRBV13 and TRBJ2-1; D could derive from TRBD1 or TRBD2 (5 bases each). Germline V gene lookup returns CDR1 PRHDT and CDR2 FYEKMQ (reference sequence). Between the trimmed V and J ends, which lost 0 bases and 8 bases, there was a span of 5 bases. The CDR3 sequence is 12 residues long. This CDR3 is CASSLGGDEQFF. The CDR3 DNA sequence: TGTGCCAGCAGCTTAGGGGGGGATGAGCAGTTCTTC.

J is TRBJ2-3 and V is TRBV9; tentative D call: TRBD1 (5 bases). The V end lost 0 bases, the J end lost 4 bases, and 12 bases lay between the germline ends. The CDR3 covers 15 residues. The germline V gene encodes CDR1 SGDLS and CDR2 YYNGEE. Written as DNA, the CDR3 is TGTGCCAGCAGCGTAGCGGGCAGGACACCAGATACGCAGTATTTT. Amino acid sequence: CASSVAGRTPDTQYF.

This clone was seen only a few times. The CDR3 DNA is TGTGCCAGCTCCCGGGGGAATAATGAAAAACTGTTTTTT. Its protein is CASSRGNNEKLFF. The V gene is TRBV19, the J gene TRBJ1-4; D might be TRBD1 (5 bases). Per germline, CDR1 LNHDA and CDR2 SQIVND (reference sequence). This CDR3 comprises 13 residues. V was clipped by 9 bases and J by 4 bases, with 12 bases between them.

CDR3 in DNA: TGCGCCAGCAGTGAGCCTGAGACTGGCACAGATACGCAGTATTTT. This codes for CASSEPETGTDTQYF. The rearrangement joins TRBV10-1 to TRBJ2-3; no clear D. There are 15 residues in the CDR3. The ends were cut back, 2 bases at V and 1 base at J, with 10 bases in the middle. Germline V CDR1 and CDR2: WNHNN, SYGVQD (reference sequence).

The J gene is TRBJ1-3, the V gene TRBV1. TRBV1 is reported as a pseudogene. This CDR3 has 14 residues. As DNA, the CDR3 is TGCACCAGCGGGGGTCAGAGCTCTGGAAACACCATATATTTT. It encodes CTSGGQSSGNTIYF.

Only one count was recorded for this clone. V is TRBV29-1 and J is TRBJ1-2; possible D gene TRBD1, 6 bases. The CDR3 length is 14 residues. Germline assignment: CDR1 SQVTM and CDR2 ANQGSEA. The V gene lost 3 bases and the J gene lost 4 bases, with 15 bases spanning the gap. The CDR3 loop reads CSVDPTGPIYGYTF. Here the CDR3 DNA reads TGCAGCGTTGACCCCACAGGGCCGATCTATGGCTACACCTTC.

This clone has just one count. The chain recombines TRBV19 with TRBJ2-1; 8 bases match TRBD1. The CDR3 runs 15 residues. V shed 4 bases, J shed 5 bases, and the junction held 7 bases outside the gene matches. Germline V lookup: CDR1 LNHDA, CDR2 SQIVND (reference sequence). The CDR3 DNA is TGTGCCAGTAGTACCTGGGACAGGAGTAACAATGAGCAGTTCTTC. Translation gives CASSTWDRSNNEQFF.

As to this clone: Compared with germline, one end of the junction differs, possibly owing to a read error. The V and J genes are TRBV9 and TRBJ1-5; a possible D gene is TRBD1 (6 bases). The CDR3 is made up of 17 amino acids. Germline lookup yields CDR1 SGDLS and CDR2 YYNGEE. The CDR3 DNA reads TGTGCCAGCAGCCCAGGGGTAGGTGGTTATAGCAATCAGCCCCGGCATTTT. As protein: CASSPGVGGYSNQPRHF.

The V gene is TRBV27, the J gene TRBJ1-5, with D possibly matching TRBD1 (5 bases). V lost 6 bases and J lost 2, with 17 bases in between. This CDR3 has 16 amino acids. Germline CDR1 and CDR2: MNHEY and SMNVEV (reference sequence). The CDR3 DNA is TGTGCCAGCAGCCCCCTCAGGGAAATGGGCAATCAGCCCCAGCATTTT. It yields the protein CASSPLREMGNQPQHF.

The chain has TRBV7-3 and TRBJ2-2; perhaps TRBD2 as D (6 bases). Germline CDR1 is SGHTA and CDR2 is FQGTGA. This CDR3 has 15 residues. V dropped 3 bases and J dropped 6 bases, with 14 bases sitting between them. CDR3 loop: CASSFGGVGPGELFF. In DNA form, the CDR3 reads TGTGCCAGCAGCTTCGGGGGAGTAGGGCCCGGGGAGCTGTTTTTT. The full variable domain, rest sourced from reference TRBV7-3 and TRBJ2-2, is GAGVSQTPSNKVTEKGKYVELRCDPISGHTALYWYRQSLGQGPEFLIYFQGTGAADDSGLPNDRFFAVRPEGSVSTLKIQRTERGDSAVYLCASSFGGVGPGELFFGEGSRLTVL.

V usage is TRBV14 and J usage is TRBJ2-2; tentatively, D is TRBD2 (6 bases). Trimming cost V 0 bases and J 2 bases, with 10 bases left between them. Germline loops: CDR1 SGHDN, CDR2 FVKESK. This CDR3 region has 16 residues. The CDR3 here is CASSQDMGGNTGELFF. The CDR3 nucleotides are TGTGCCAGCAGCCAAGATATGGGGGGAAACACCGGGGAGCTGTTTTTT.

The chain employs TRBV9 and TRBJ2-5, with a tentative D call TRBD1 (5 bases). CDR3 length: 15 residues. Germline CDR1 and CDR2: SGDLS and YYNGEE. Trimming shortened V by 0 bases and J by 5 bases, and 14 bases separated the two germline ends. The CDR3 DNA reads TGTGCCAGCAGCGTAGAGGGGATCCCCCGGGAGACCCAGTACTTC. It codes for CASSVEGIPRETQYF.